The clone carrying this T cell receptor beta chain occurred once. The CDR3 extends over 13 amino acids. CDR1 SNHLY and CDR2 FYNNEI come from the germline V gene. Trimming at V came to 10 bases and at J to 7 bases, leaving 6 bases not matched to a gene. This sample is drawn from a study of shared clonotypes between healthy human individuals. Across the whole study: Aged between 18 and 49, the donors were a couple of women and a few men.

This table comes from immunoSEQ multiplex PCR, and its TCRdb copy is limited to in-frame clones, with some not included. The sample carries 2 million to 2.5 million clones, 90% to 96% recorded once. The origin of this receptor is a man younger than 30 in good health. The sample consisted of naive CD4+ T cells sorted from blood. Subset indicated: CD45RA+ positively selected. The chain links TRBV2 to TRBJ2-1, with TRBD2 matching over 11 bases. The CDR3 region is CATGLAEKNEQFF. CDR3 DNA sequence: TGTGCCACGGGACTAGCGGAGAAGAATGAGCAGTTCTTC.